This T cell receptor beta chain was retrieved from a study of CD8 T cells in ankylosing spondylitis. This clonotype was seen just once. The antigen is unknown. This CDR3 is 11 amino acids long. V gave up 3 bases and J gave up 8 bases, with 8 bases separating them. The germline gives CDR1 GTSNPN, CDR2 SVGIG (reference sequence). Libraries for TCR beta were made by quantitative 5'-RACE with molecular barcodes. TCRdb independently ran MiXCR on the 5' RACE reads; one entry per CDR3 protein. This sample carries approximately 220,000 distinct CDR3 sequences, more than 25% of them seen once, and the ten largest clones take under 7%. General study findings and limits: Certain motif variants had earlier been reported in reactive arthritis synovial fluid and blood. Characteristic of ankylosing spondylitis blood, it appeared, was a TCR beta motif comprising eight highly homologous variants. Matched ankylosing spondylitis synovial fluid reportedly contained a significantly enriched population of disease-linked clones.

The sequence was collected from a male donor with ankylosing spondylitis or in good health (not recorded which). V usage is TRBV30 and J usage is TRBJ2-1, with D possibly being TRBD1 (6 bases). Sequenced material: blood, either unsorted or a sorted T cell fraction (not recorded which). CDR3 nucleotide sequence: TGTGCCTGGAGGGACAGCTATGAGCAGTTCTTC. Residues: CAWRDSYEQFF.